Below, 3 T cell receptor beta chains from the same sample are listed, as sequenced in a study of shared clonotypes between healthy human individuals. Profiling relied on immunoSEQ multiplex PCR, and the TCRdb table lists in-frame clones only, not all of them. The table lists around 2.5 million clones, roughly 93% of them singletons, with about 0.38% in the top ten. The sample was naive CD4+ T cells from PBMCs. Subset: CD45RA+ positively selected. The receptors stem from a man younger than 30 in good health. Some clones in this sample may be carry-over from other donors' samples.

For the CDR3, the DNA is TGTGCCAGCAGCCCGGGGACAGGGAATCAGCCCCAGCATTTT. As protein: CASSPGTGNQPQHF. The V gene is TRBV5-4, the J gene TRBJ1-5; 9 nucleotides line up with TRBD1. The ends lost 4 bases at V and 4 bases at J; junction bases unmatched: 3. Germline lookup yields CDR1 SGHNT and CDR2 YYREEE (reference sequence). The length of the CDR3 is 14 residues.

Points on this clone: Other DNA sequences in the sample encode the same CDR3. V is TRBV7-8 and J is TRBJ2-6; no clear D. The V end lost 1 base, the J end lost 2 bases, and 3 bases lay between the germline ends. The CDR3 sequence is 14 residues long. Per germline, CDR1 SGHVS and CDR2 FQNEAQ. As DNA, the CDR3 is TGTGCCAGCAGCTTAGACACTGGGGCCAACGTCCTGACTTTC. As protein: CASSLDTGANVLTF.

As to this clone: The sample has other DNA sequences that encode this CDR3 too. The V call is TRBV19, the J call TRBJ2-7; D gene unclear. Trimming took off 2 bases at V and 0 bases at J, with 5 bases between the two ends. The CDR3 extends over 13 amino acids. Germline V gene sequence: CDR1 LNHDA, CDR2 SQIVND (reference sequence). CDR3 DNA sequence: TGTGCCAGTAGTATACAGGCCTCCTACGAGCAGTACTTC. Translation gives CASSIQASYEQYF.